The 27 T cell receptor beta chains reported below all come from one sample, sequenced in a study of early T cells in non-severe SARS-CoV-2 infection. One entry per CDR3 protein, called by TCRdb with MiXCR from the 5' RACE reads. The table shows tens of thousands of distinct CDR3 sequences, with 5.5% to 6.5% occurring only once. The sequenced sample consisted of whole blood. These TCRs come from an adult who was a healthcare worker with PCR-confirmed SARS-CoV-2 infection or an uninfected control (not recorded which).

The table lists this clonotype with a few counts. This chain joins TRBV7-9 and TRBJ2-3; D not resolved. Per germline, CDR1 SEHNR and CDR2 FQNEAQ (reference sequence). The V and J ends lost 3 bases and 0 bases respectively, with 22 bases between them. This CDR3 spans 19 amino acids. CDR3 in amino acids: CASSFGPVVHTLSTDTQYF. The CDR3 DNA is TGTGCCAGCAGCTTCGGACCCGTAGTTCACACGTTGAGCACAGATACGCAGTATTTT.

This clonotype was recorded at least ten times. The CDR3 here is CASSLGQTYGYTF. CDR3 bases: TGTGCCAGCAGCCTGGGACAGACCTATGGCTACACCTTC. The chain combines TRBV12-3 or TRBV12-4 with TRBJ1-2; TRBD1 matches 7 bases. This CDR3 comprises 13 residues. Trimming at V came to 6 bases and at J to 4 bases, leaving 5 bases not matched to a gene.

Many counts were recorded for this clonotype. The chain is built from TRBV3-1 and TRBJ1-1; a weak D match, TRBD1 (5 bases). Germline V gene data show CDR1 as LGHDT and CDR2 as YNNKEL (reference sequence). The CDR3 runs to 16 residues. V was clipped by 3 bases and J by 2 bases, with 16 bases between them. The CDR3 here is CASSHWDRSPNTEAFF. CDR3 nucleotides: TGTGCCAGCAGCCATTGGGACCGAAGCCCTAACACTGAAGCTTTCTTT.

The table lists this clonotype with a few counts. The CDR3 DNA reads TGTGCCAGCAGTTACTCTTATCGACAGGGGACTGTTGAAGCTTTCTTT. Its translation is CASSYSYRQGTVEAFF. The chain has TRBV6-5 and TRBJ1-1; TRBD1 matches 8 bases. Trimming removed 0 bases from V and 7 bases from J; junction bases left unmatched: 10. The CDR3 has 16 amino acids. Per germline, CDR1 MNHEY and CDR2 SVGAGI.

This clonotype was observed at least ten times. This chain uses TRBV6-5 with TRBJ1-1; tentative D call: TRBD1 (5 bases). This CDR3 spans 13 amino acids. Per germline, CDR1 MNHEY and CDR2 SVGAGI. V lost 2 bases to trimming and J lost 5 bases, with 9 bases between them. CDR3 nucleotide sequence: TGTGCCAGCAGTTACCTACGGGGGACTGAAGCTTTCTTT. This codes for CASSYLRGTEAFF.

This clonotype was counted many times. The gene calls are TRBV5-1 and TRBJ2-3, with 9 bases identical to TRBD2. V was clipped by 0 bases and J by 1 base; unmatched bases: 6. This CDR3 is 17 amino acids long. The germline V gene encodes CDR1 SGHRS and CDR2 YFSETQ. The CDR3 DNA reads TGCGCCAGCAGCTTGGGAACTAGCGGGTTTGGCACAGATACGCAGTATTTT. Amino acids: CASSLGTSGFGTDTQYF.

The table lists this clonotype with many counts. This chain joins TRBV10-3 and TRBJ2-1; 7 bases agree with TRBD1. V shed 3 bases, J shed 8 bases, and the junction held 13 bases outside the gene matches. CDR3 length: 16 residues. Germline V lookup: CDR1 ENHRY, CDR2 SYGVKD. The chain's CDR3 is CAISEGGTTGVDEQFF. Written as DNA, the CDR3 is TGTGCCATCAGTGAAGGGGGTACTACAGGGGTCGATGAGCAGTTCTTC.

This clonotype was seen more than once but under ten times. The DNA for the CDR3 is TGTGCCAGCCTCCCAGGGGACAGGGGGGCCACTGAAGCTTTCTTT. It is translated as CASLPGDRGATEAFF. The chain links TRBV12-3 or TRBV12-4 to TRBJ1-1, with 11 bases lining up with TRBD1. This CDR3 is 15 amino acids long. V shed 8 bases and J 4 bases; nucleotides not matched to a gene: 9.

This clonotype was found many times. V is TRBV5-1 and J is TRBJ2-1; D possibly corresponds to TRBD2 (7 bases). The CDR3 has 12 amino acids. Between the trimmed V and J ends, which lost 0 bases and 12 bases, there was a span of 10 bases. Looked up from germline, CDR1 is SGHRS and CDR2 is YFSETQ. Here the CDR3 DNA reads TGCGCCAGCAGCTTGGAGGGGGGGCCGCAGTTCTTC. Translating it yields CASSLEGGPQFF.

This clonotype was seen at least ten times. This chain joins TRBV6-5 and TRBJ2-7; tentative D call: TRBD2 (6 bases). CDR1 and CDR2 from the germline V gene are MNHEY and SVGAGI. This CDR3 spans 15 amino acids. V lost 5 bases, J lost 0 bases, and 14 bases lay in between. The CDR3 loop reads CASSRRLGSSYEQYF. CDR3 nucleotides: TGTGCCAGCAGTCGACGACTAGGGAGCTCCTACGAGCAGTACTTC.

In this sample, this clonotype turned up many times. The V gene is TRBV12-3 or TRBV12-4, the J gene TRBJ1-5; D remains unclear. CDR3 size: 15 residues. Trimming removed 2 bases from V and 0 bases from J, with 8 bases in between. CDR3 nucleotides: TGTGCCAGCAGTTTAACGGGTGATAGCAATCAGCCCCAGCATTTT. Translating gives CASSLTGDSNQPQHF.

This clonotype was detected a few times. The genes are TRBV29-1 and TRBJ1-1; D gene unclear. Germline lookup yields CDR1 SQVTM and CDR2 ANQGSEA. V lost 7 bases to trimming and J lost 2 bases, with 8 bases between them. CDR3 length: 11 residues. The CDR3 coding sequence is TGCAGCGGAGGAATAAACACTGAAGCTTTCTTT. Its protein is CSGGINTEAFF.

The rearrangement uses TRBV7-9 and TRBJ1-4; the D is unclear. The CDR3 covers 16 residues. V was shortened by 1 base and J by 0 bases, with 9 bases between the two germline ends. Germline V gene data show CDR1 as SEHNR and CDR2 as FQNEAQ (reference sequence). CDR3 region: CASSLVQSATNEKLFF. For the CDR3, the DNA is TGTGCCAGCAGCTTAGTCCAATCTGCAACTAATGAAAAACTGTTTTTT.

This clonotype was recorded at least ten times. The V and J genes are TRBV4-1 and TRBJ1-1; D remains unclear. The CDR3 has 13 amino acids. CDR1 and CDR2 from the germline V gene are MGHRA and YSYEKL. With 4 bases removed from V and 2 bases from J, the gap between germline ends came to 8 bases. CDR3 DNA: TGCGCCAGCAGCCGCACTGACAACACTGAAGCTTTCTTT. Encoded protein: CASSRTDNTEAFF.

This clonotype came up many times. The chain combines TRBV15 with TRBJ2-5, with D possibly matching TRBD2 (5 bases). CDR1 is LNHNV, CDR2 YYDKDF, per germline (reference sequence). There are 16 residues in the CDR3. V shed 0 bases and J shed 1 base, with 12 bases lying between them. In nucleotides, the CDR3 is TGTGCCACCAGCAGAGATTGGGGAGAATCCCAAGAGACCCAGTACTTC. Translation gives CATSRDWGESQETQYF.

This clonotype was counted between two and nine times. A much larger clone differs from this one at a single base, so this may be a read error. The rearrangement joins TRBV27 to TRBJ1-2; no reliable D call. The CDR3 spans 17 residues. CDR1 is MNHEY and CDR2 is SMNVEV in the germline V gene (reference sequence). V lost 6 bases and J 3 bases, leaving 23 bases between the germline ends. CDR3 protein: CASSPTGITDWDYGYTF. CDR3 coding DNA: TGTGCCAGCAGCCCCACCGGTATAACCGATTGGGACTATGGCTACACCTTC.

This clonotype was seen repeatedly, ten times or more. V gene TRBV6-1 combines with J gene TRBJ2-7, with TRBD2 identical over 10 bases. CDR1 and CDR2 (germline): MNHNS, SASEGT. J lost 6 bases, V lost 3 bases, and 17 bases had no gene match. The CDR3 loop spans 18 amino acids. CDR3 loop: CASSDMVRGLAGATEQYF. The CDR3 DNA follows: TGTGCCAGCAGTGACATGGTCAGGGGGCTAGCGGGAGCTACCGAGCAGTACTTC.

This clonotype has just a few counts. The chain recombines TRBV20-1 with TRBJ2-5; 7 nucleotides agree with TRBD1. The germline V gene encodes CDR1 DFQATT and CDR2 SNEGSKA (reference sequence). V lost 6 bases, J lost 3 bases, and 7 bases stayed unmatched. The CDR3 runs 13 residues. This CDR3 is CSAVKGAEETQYF. The DNA for the CDR3 is TGCAGTGCCGTTAAGGGGGCGGAAGAGACCCAGTACTTC.

The V and J genes are TRBV11-2 and TRBJ2-1; 8 nucleotides match TRBD2. The CDR3 sequence is 17 residues long. The germline V gene encodes CDR1 SGHAT and CDR2 FQNNGV. Trimming took 3 bases from V and 3 from J; bases not matched to a gene: 10. The CDR3 DNA reads as TGTGCCAGCAGCTTGGTCCTCTTAGCGGGGATCTACAATGAGCAGTTCTTC. Protein sequence: CASSLVLLAGIYNEQFF.

This clonotype was counted between two and nine times. A read error may produce the germline difference seen at one junction end. The gene calls are TRBV7-3 and TRBJ1-1; the D is unclear. The CDR3 has 12 residues. Germline CDR1 and CDR2: SGHTA and FQGTGA. The DNA for the CDR3 is TGTGCCAGCAGCTCCTGGCCGGGCGACCCCCTCTTT. Its translation is CASSSWPGDPLF.

This clonotype was observed at least ten times. This chain joins TRBV11-2 and TRBJ2-2; the D is unclear. The length of the CDR3 is 16 residues. Germline V lookup: CDR1 SGHAT, CDR2 FQNNGV. V was pared by 5 bases and J by 3 bases, with 16 bases between. DNA of the CDR3: TGTGCCAGCAGCCCCCGGTCCTACACGGACACCGGGGAGCTGTTTTTT. Encoded protein: CASSPRSYTDTGELFF.

This clonotype was seen more than once but under ten times. The chain employs TRBV29-1 and TRBJ2-1, with 8 bases lining up with TRBD2. Germline V gene sequence: CDR1 SQVTM, CDR2 ANQGSEA. V was clipped by 3 bases and J by 7 bases; unmatched bases: 2. The CDR3 extends over 12 amino acids. Written as DNA, the CDR3 is TGCAGCGTTGAGGTAGCGGGGAATGAGCAGTTCTTC. This translates into CSVEVAGNEQFF.

This clonotype was counted many times. This chain links TRBV6-4 with TRBJ2-6; 8 positions agree with TRBD1. The CDR3 runs 16 residues. V lost 8 bases to trimming and J lost 1 base; unmatched junction nucleotides: 7. The germline CDR1 and CDR2 sequences are MRHNA and SNTAGT. CDR3 residues: CASSQGAESGANVLTF. In nucleotides, the CDR3 is TGTGCCAGCTCGCAGGGGGCGGAATCTGGGGCCAACGTCCTGACTTTC.

This clonotype appeared many times. The CDR3 nucleotides are TGTGCCAGCAGCCGTCAGGCAGCCCCTGAAGATACGCAGTATTTT. This gives the protein CASSRQAAPEDTQYF. The chain has TRBV7-8 and TRBJ2-3, with no clear D. Per the germline V gene, CDR1 is SGHVS and CDR2 is FQNEAQ. The CDR3 extends over 15 amino acids. The V end lost 5 bases, the J end lost 5 bases, and 17 bases lay between the germline ends.

This chain joins TRBV5-4 and TRBJ1-3, with D hard to call. Germline V gene sequence: CDR1 SGHNT, CDR2 YYREEE (reference sequence). Trimming shortened V by 4 bases and J by 3 bases, and 17 bases separated the two germline ends. The CDR3 has 16 amino acids. The CDR3 reads CASSSRADVLGNTIYF. The CDR3 DNA is TGTGCCAGCAGCAGCCGAGCGGATGTCCTTGGAAACACCATATATTTT.

This clonotype was seen ten or more times. This chain joins TRBV5-6 and TRBJ1-1; tentative D call: TRBD1 (6 bases). V gave up 0 bases and J gave up 4 bases, with 13 bases separating them. Germline V gene data show CDR1 as SGHDT and CDR2 as YYEEEE. This CDR3 spans 15 amino acids. The CDR3 bases are TGTGCCAGCAGCTTGGCCGCGGGGGGCGGCACTGAAGCTTTCTTT. Protein: CASSLAAGGGTEAFF.

This clonotype was observed many times. This chain uses TRBV7-9 with TRBJ1-1; a possible D gene is TRBD1 (5 bases). The length of the CDR3 is 14 residues. The germline gives CDR1 SEHNR, CDR2 FQNEAQ (reference sequence). The V end was cut by 3 bases, the J end by 4 bases, with 12 bases between. CDR3 residues: CASSFPGTGTEAFF. The CDR3 bases are TGTGCCAGCAGCTTTCCCGGGACCGGCACTGAAGCTTTCTTT. Looking up the rest from reference TRBV7-9 and TRBJ1-1 gives the full variable domain: DTGVSQNPRHKITKRGQNVTFRCDPISEHNRLYWYRQTLGQGPEFLTYFQNEAQLEKSRLLSDRFSAERPKGSFSTLEIQRTEQGDSAMYLCASSFPGTGTEAFFGQGTRLTVV.